This is a list of T cell receptor beta chains from one sample in a study of control samples from healthy donors and cancer patients. The repertoire was sequenced with immunoSEQ multiplex PCR; TCRdb's copy has only in-frame clones and lacks some. The sample contains some 90,000 clones, approximately 86% of which appear only once. Sequenced: blood. All receptors derive from a woman aged 45-60 years in good health. The conserved cysteine and the conserved F or W are not part of the CDR3 here.

CDR3aa | j_gene | v_gene
ASSFAGSPSGNTIY | TRBJ1-3 | TRBV28
ASSAQGRYREAF | TRBJ1-1 | TRBV5-6
ASSLVGTGRYNSPLH | TRBJ1-6 | TRBV7-8
ASSQGTGLAGEQY | TRBJ2-7 | TRBV4-3
ASSPRGGLSSYEQY | TRBJ2-7 | TRBV7-6
ASRPLREVGYEQY | TRBJ2-7 | TRBV5-6
ASSLQGQGSFSPLH | TRBJ1-6 | TRBV7-2
ASSLLGGSDTGELF | TRBJ2-2 | TRBV7-6
SVSAGTSAGNTIY | TRBJ1-3 | TRBV29-1
ASVVPYSNQPQH | TRBJ1-5 | TRBV6-1
ASWDALRRGELF | TRBJ2-2 | TRBV5-6
ASSQGGTGPITDTQY | TRBJ2-3 | TRBV3-1/TRBV3-2
ASSQGGRIVGYT | TRBJ1-2 | TRBV3-1/TRBV3-2
ASTRARGRYNEQF | TRBJ2-1 | TRBV7-8
SVRGWNEQY | TRBJ2-7 | TRBV20-1
ASSPTAGAAEAF | TRBJ1-1 | TRBV18
ASSERGTDTQY | TRBJ2-3 | TRBV25-1
ASSVAGGPSSNEQF | TRBJ2-1 | TRBV9
ASPGGPKGTEAF | TRBJ1-1 | TRBV6-4
ASSPRADTQY | TRBJ2-3 | TRBV3-1/TRBV3-2
ASSYRGTLYNEQF | TRBJ2-1 | TRBV6-6
ATSDKTAPGGGGELF | TRBJ2-2 | TRBV24-1
ASRRGQGNYGYT | TRBJ1-2 | TRBV6-5
ASSPLQGGHT | TRBJ1-2 | TRBV5-1
ASSLNRGADTQY | TRBJ2-3 | TRBV28
ASSLQRTGELF | TRBJ2-2 | TRBV12-3/TRBV12-4
ASSRTGLTKNTEAF | TRBJ1-1 | TRBV5-1
ASSQDSGASPGANVLT | TRBJ2-6 | TRBV4-2
ASSSLGSSTDTQY | TRBJ2-3 | TRBV2
ASSRYEAYEQY | TRBJ2-7 | TRBV4-3
ASSQTAAGRETQY | TRBJ2-5 | TRBV11-2
ASSFGRNNEQF | TRBJ2-1 | TRBV5-1
ASSQRQGATEAF | TRBJ1-1 | TRBV4-2
ASRPTAGELF | TRBJ2-2 | TRBV11-2
ASSPSQGDEQF | TRBJ2-1 | TRBV18
ASSKGVRQRNQETQY | TRBJ2-5 | TRBV21-1
ASSYSSASGYT | TRBJ1-2 | TRBV6-2/TRBV6-3
ASSSGKHTGELF | TRBJ2-2 | TRBV18
ASSLSGTAFSEQY | TRBJ2-7 | TRBV11-1
ASSHTTPYNSPLH | TRBJ1-6 | TRBV4-1
ASSFRDQGGYT | TRBJ1-2 | TRBV7-9
ASSPWRGRTDTQY | TRBJ2-3 | TRBV19
ASSESGTSVYNEQF | TRBJ2-1 | TRBV10-1
ASSQAETRGKLF | TRBJ1-4 | TRBV4-3
ASSPSLAGGGETQY | TRBJ2-5 | TRBV18
ASRDQRYGYT | TRBJ1-2 | TRBV19
ASTRYRGRGETQY | TRBJ2-5 | TRBV28
ASSSVGTASNYGYT | TRBJ1-2 | TRBV5-1
ASSIGQGFYGYT | TRBJ1-2 | TRBV19
ASSPRGTGETQY | TRBJ2-5 | TRBV7-8
ASGSPNTGELF | TRBJ2-2 | TRBV9
ASSLVGREQF | TRBJ2-1 | TRBV7-9
ASSLGQGLYEQY | TRBJ2-7 | TRBV7-9
ASSIPGLTQY | TRBJ2-5 | TRBV28
ASTSTGGNNEQF | TRBJ2-1 | TRBV21-1